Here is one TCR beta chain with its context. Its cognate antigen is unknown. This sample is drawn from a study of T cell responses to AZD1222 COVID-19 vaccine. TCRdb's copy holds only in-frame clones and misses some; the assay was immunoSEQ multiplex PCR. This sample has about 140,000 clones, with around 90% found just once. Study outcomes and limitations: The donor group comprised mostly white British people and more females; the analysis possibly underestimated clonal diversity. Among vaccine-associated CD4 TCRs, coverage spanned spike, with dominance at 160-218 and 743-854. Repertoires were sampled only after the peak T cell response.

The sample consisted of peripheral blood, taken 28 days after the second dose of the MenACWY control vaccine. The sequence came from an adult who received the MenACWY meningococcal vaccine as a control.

Written as DNA, the CDR3 is TGTGCCAGCAGTACCGAAGCGGGGGCCGAGACCCAGTACTTC. It codes for CASSTEAGAETQYF. The chain recombines TRBV6-5 with TRBJ2-5; 8 bases map to TRBD2. Trimming at V came to 5 bases and at J to 5 bases, leaving 7 bases not matched to a gene. The germline V gene encodes CDR1 MNHEY and CDR2 SVGAGI. The CDR3 runs to 14 residues.